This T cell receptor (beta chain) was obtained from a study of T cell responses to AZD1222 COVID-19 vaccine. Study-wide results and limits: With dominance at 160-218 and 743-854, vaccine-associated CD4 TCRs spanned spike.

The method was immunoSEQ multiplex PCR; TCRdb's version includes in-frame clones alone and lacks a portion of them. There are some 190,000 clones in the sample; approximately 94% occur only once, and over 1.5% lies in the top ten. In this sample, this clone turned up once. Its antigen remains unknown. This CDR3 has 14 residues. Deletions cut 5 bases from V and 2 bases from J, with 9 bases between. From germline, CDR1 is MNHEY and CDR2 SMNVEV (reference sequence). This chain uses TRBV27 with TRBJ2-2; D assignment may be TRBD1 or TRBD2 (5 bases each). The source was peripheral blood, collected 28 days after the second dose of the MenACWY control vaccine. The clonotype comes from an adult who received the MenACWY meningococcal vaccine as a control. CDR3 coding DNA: TGTGCCAGCAGTAGGGACCCAAACACCGGGGAGCTGTTTTTT. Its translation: CASSRDPNTGELFF.